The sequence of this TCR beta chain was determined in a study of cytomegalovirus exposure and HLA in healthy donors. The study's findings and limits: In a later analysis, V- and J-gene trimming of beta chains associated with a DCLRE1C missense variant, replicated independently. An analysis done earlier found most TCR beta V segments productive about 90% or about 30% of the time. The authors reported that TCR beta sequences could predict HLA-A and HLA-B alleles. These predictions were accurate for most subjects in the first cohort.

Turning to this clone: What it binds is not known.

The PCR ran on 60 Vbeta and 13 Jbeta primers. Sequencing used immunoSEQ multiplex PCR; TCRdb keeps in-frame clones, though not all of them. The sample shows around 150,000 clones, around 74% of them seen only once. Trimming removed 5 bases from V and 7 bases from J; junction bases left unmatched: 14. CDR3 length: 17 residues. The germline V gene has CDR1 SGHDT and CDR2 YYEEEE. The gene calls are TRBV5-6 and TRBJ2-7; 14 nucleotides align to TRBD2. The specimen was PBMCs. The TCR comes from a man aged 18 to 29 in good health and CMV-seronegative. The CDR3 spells CASRSGGLAGVVREQYF. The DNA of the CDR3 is TGTGCCAGCAGATCGGGGGGACTAGCGGGAGTAGTACGTGAGCAGTACTTC.